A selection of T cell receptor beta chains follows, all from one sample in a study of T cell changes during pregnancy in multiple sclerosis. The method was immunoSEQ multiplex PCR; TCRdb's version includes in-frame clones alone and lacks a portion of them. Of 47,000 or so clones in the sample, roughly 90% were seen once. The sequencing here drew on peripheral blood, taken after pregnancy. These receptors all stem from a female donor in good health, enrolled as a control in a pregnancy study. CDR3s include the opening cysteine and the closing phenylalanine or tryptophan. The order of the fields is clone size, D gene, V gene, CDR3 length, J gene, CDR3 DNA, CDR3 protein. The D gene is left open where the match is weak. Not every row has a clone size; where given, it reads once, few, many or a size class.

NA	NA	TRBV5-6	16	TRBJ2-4	TGTGCCAGCAGCTTAACGGAGGGGCCCGCCAAAAACATTCAGTACTTC	CASSLTEGPAKNIQYF
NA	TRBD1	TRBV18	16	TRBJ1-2	TGTGCCAGCTCACCTTCCGGGACAGGGGTTAACTATGGCTACACCTTC	CASSPSGTGVNYGYTF
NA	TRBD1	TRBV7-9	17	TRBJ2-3	TGTGCCAGCACCCGGGACAGGCAAACGAAGAGCACAGATACGCAGTATTTT	CASTRDRQTKSTDTQYF
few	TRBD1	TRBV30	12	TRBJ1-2	TGTGCCTGGAGTGCTGACAGGGGGGGCTACACCTTC	CAWSADRGGYTF
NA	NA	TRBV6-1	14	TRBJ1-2	TGTGCCAGCAGTGAAAAAAACTGGTTATATGGCTACACCTTC	CASSEKNWLYGYTF
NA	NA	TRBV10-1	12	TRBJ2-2	TGCGCCAGCAGTGCTAGTCCCGGGGAGCTGTTTTTT	CASSASPGELFF
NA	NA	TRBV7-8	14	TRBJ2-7	TGTGCCAGCAGCTTAGACGGGGAGACCTACGAGCAGTACTTC	CASSLDGETYEQYF
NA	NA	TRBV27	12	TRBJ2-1	TGTGCCAGCAGTTTTGGGAGCGGTGAGCAGTTCTTC	CASSFGSGEQFF
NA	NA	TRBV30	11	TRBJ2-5	TGTGCCTGGAGAATACAAGAGACCCAGTACTTC	CAWRIQETQYF
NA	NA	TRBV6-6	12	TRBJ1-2	TGTGCCAGCGTTGAAGGGAGCTATGGCTACACCTTC	CASVEGSYGYTF
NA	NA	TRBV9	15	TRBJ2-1	TGTGCCAGCAGCCCAGCTGGAGGGTCCTACAATGAGCAGTTCTTC	CASSPAGGSYNEQFF
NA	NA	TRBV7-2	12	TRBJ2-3	TGTGCCAGCAGCCTTAGCACAGATACGCAGTATTTT	CASSLSTDTQYF
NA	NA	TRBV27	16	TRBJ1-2	TGTGCCAGCAGAACCACTAACAGGGAAGTTGGGAATGGCTACACCTTC	CASRTTNREVGNGYTF
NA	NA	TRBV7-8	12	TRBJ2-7	TGTGCCAGCAAAGAGGGCCCCTACGAGCAGTACTTC	CASKEGPYEQYF
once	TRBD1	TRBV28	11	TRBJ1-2	TGTGCCAGCCGACAGGGGAATGGCTACACCTTC	CASRQGNGYTF
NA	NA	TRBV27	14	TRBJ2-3	TGTGCCAGCAGGAGCAGGGGAAGGACAGATACGCAGTATTTT	CASRSRGRTDTQYF
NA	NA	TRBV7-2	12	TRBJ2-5	TGTGCCAGCAGCCCGCTCACATCGTCCCAGTACTTC	CASSPLTSSQYF
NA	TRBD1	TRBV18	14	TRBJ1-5	TGTGCCAGCTCACCTCGGCAGGGGGGTGAACCCCAGCATTTT	CASSPRQGGEPQHF
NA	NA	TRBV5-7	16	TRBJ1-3	TGTGCCAGCAGCTTGGGACGGGGGAGATACGGAAACACCATATATTTT	CASSLGRGRYGNTIYF
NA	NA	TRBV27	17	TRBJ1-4	TGTGCCAGCAGTCCGGGATCTACTATTCCAACTAATGAAAAACTGTTTTTT	CASSPGSTIPTNEKLFF
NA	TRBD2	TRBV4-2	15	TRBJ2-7	TGTGCCAGCAGCCAAGATCAGGGGACTAGCGACGAGCAGTACTTC	CASSQDQGTSDEQYF
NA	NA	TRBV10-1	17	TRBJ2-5	TGCGCCAGCAGTGAGAGCCCCCAAAGCAGGGGCCAAGAGACCCAGTACTTC	CASSESPQSRGQETQYF
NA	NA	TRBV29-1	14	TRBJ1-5	TGCAGCGTCCTCGCGGGGGGGGGAAATCAGCCCCAGCATTTT	CSVLAGGGNQPQHF
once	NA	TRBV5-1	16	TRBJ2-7	TGCGCCAGCCGCGCCAGGGGGACGGGAGAGGACTACGAGCAGTACTTC	CASRARGTGEDYEQYF
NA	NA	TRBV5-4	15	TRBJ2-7	TGTGCCAGCAGCTTGGAGGGGGGGCCCTTCTACGAGCAGTACTTC	CASSLEGGPFYEQYF
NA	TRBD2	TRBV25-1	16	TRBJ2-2	TGTGCCAGCAGTGAATTGGGCGGGGGGGCCTCCGGGGAGCTGTTTTTT	CASSELGGGASGELFF
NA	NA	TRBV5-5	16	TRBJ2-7	TGTGCCAGCAGCTTGGGTCGAGGGTTTTTACTCTACGAGCAGTACTTC	CASSLGRGFLLYEQYF
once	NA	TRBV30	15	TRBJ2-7	TGTGCCTGGAGTGTAACAGGGGGGGCCCTCTACGAGCAGTACTTC	CAWSVTGGALYEQYF
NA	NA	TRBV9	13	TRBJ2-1	TGTGCCAGCAGCGTAGGGCTTAAGAATGAGCAGTTCTTC	CASSVGLKNEQFF
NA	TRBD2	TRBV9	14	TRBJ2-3	TGTGCCAGCAGCCCCGGGACTAGCGGGGGAGCACAGTATTTT	CASSPGTSGGAQYF
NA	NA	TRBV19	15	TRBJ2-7	TGTGCCAGTAGTATCTCCCTGACTTCTGGCCTCGAGCAGTACTTC	CASSISLTSGLEQYF
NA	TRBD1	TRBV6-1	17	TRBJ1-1	TGTGCCAGCAGTGTTAGACAGGGGCTCACGATGAACACTGAAGCTTTCTTT	CASSVRQGLTMNTEAFF
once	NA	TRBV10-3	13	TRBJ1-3	TGTGCCACCTCCCGGGGATCTGGAAACACCATATATTTT	CATSRGSGNTIYF
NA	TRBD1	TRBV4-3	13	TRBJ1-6	TGCGCCAGCAGCCAAGATGGGGACAGACCCCTCCACTTT	CASSQDGDRPLHF
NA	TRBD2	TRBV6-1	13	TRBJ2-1	TGTGCCAGCCGGGGACTAACTTACAATGAGCAGTTCTTC	CASRGLTYNEQFF
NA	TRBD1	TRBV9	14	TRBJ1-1	TGTGCCAGCAGCACCGGGACAGGGGGCCGACAGGCTTTCTTT	CASSTGTGGRQAFF
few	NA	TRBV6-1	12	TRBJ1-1	TGTGCCAGCATGCGACAGAACACTGAAGCTTTCTTT	CASMRQNTEAFF